These 17 T cell receptor beta chains were sequenced from one sample in a study of beta chain features in type 1 diabetes. Every bit of the isolated RNA underwent reverse transcription, so sequencing read expressed TCRB transcripts. Sequencing used immunoSEQ multiplex PCR; TCRdb keeps in-frame clones, though not all of them. Among around 300,000 clones listed, around 10% were seen once. Sequencing was performed on naive CD4+ T cells from blood. All receptors come from a young woman in good health.

The chain combines TRBV5-1 with TRBJ2-2, with D maybe TRBD1 (6 bases). Germline loops: CDR1 SGHRS, CDR2 YFSETQ. The CDR3 consists of 14 residues. Trimming stripped 0 bases from V and 7 bases from J, with 10 bases between. The CDR3 spells CASSLDRVGGELFF. In DNA form, the CDR3 reads TGCGCCAGCAGCTTGGACAGGGTTGGCGGGGAGCTGTTTTTT.

V and J are TRBV6-6 and TRBJ2-3, with D hard to call. CDR1 and CDR2 (germline): MNHNY, SVGAGI (reference sequence). This CDR3 is 12 amino acids long. CDR3 protein: CVSAEGTDTQYF. As DNA, the CDR3 is TGTGTCTCGGCGGAAGGCACAGATACGCAGTATTTT.

This clone was counted a few times. This sequence joins TRBV7-9 and TRBJ1-5, with a possible D match to TRBD1 (6 bases). The ends were cut back, 2 bases at V and 2 bases at J, with 7 bases in the middle. Per the germline V gene, CDR1 is SEHNR and CDR2 is FQNEAQ (reference sequence). The CDR3 has 14 residues. The CDR3 reads CASSLSGGNQPQHF. The CDR3 region has the DNA TGTGCCAGCAGCTTATCAGGGGGCAATCAGCCCCAGCATTTT. Full variable domain (rest looked up from reference TRBV7-9 and TRBJ1-5): DTGVSQNPRHKITKRGQNVTFRCDPISEHNRLYWYRQTLGQGPEFLTYFQNEAQLEKSRLLSDRFSAERPKGSFSTLEIQRTEQGDSAMYLCASSLSGGNQPQHFGDGTRLSIL.

About this clone itself: The sample holds other DNA sequences that translate to the same CDR3. The chain joins TRBV7-3 to TRBJ2-1, with 8 positions matching TRBD2. J gave up 0 bases and V 5 bases, and 3 bases lay outside the gene matches. Germline CDR1 reads SGHTA; CDR2 reads FQGTGA. The CDR3 runs to 15 residues. The CDR3 loop reads CASSPLAGSYNEQFF. Written as DNA, the CDR3 is TGTGCCAGCAGCCCGCTAGCGGGCTCCTACAATGAGCAGTTCTTC.

J is TRBJ2-2 and V is TRBV7-2; TRBD2 is a possible D gene (5 bases). CDR1 and CDR2 (germline): SGHTA, FQGNSA. The CDR3 has 16 residues. Between the trimmed V and J ends, which lost 3 bases and 7 bases, there was a span of 18 bases. The CDR3 protein is CASSFVGIGRNGELFF. In DNA, the CDR3 is TGTGCCAGCAGCTTTGTCGGGATCGGGCGAAACGGGGAGCTGTTTTTT.

This clone was seen only a few times. J is TRBJ2-7 and V is TRBV5-4; 9 positions match TRBD2. Losses at the gene ends were 3 bases for V and 5 bases for J; bases not matched to a gene: 3. Germline lookup yields CDR1 SGHNT and CDR2 YYREEE (reference sequence). This CDR3 has 13 residues. The CDR3 DNA follows: TGTGCCAGCAGCTCCGCGGGAGGGAACGAGCAGTACTTC. Translation: CASSSAGGNEQYF.

The chain links TRBV9 to TRBJ2-7; 7 bases agree with TRBD2. V trimming: 0 bases; J trimming: 3 bases; junction bases outside the gene matches: 6. The germline V gene encodes CDR1 SGDLS and CDR2 YYNGEE. The CDR3 is 15 amino acids. CDR3 nucleotides: TGTGCCAGCAGCGTAGGGACTAGTTGGGACTACGAGCAGTACTTC. Protein: CASSVGTSWDYEQYF. Full variable domain (missing parts from reference TRBV9 and TRBJ2-7): DSGVTQTPKHLITATGQRVTLRCSPRSGDLSVYWYQQSLDQGLQFLIQYYNGEERAKGNILERFSAQQFPDLHSELNLSSLELGDSALYFCASSVGTSWDYEQYFGPGTRLTVT.

This clone appeared a few times. The chain carries TRBV30 and TRBJ1-5; the match to TRBD1 covers 8 bases. The CDR3 covers 15 residues. CDR1 GTSNPN and CDR2 SVGIG come from the germline V gene (reference sequence). The junction had 11 bases not matched to a gene; V was cut back by 4 bases and J by 6 bases. The CDR3 here is CAWNIGRGHGQPQHF. CDR3 nucleotides: TGTGCCTGGAATATCGGCAGGGGGCATGGTCAGCCCCAGCATTTT.

This rearrangement joins TRBV18 to TRBJ2-1; TRBD1 matches at 7 bases. Germline-derived CDR1 and CDR2 are KGHSH and LQKENI. Trimming removed 3 bases from V and 10 bases from J; junction bases left unmatched: 3. This CDR3 contains 12 residues. Written as DNA, the CDR3 is TGTGCCAGCTCACCTCGGGACAGAGAGCAGTTCTTC. This translates into CASSPRDREQFF.

This clone has a handful of counts. The chain uses TRBV30 and TRBJ2-1; D remains unclear. Trimming took 6 bases from V and 4 from J, leaving 4 bases between them. The CDR3 loop spans 10 amino acids. CDR1 and CDR2 from the germline V gene are GTSNPN and SVGIG (reference sequence). The CDR3 region has the DNA TGTGCCTGTCTATACAATGAGCAGTTCTTC. This codes for CACLYNEQFF. Full variable domain (remainder filled in from reference TRBV30 and TRBJ2-1): SQTIHQWPATLVQPVGSPLSLECTVEGTSNPNLYWYRQAAGRGLQLLFYSVGIGQISSEVPQNLSASRPQDRQFILSSKKLLLSDSGFYLCACLYNEQFFGPGTRLTVL.

J is TRBJ1-1 and V is TRBV19; the match to TRBD1 covers 7 bases. Germline CDR1 reads LNHDA; CDR2 reads SQIVND (reference sequence). With 1 base clipped from V and 1 base from J, the junction kept 0 bases outside the gene matches. The CDR3 covers 14 residues. The CDR3 DNA is TGTGCCAGTAGTATAGGGGACAGGAACACTGAAGCTTTCTTT. Residues: CASSIGDRNTEAFF.

This chain's CDR3 is CSAVLTGKRTGELFF. The DNA of the CDR3 is TGCAGCGCCGTTCTGACAGGGAAAAGGACCGGGGAGCTGTTTTTT. V gene TRBV29-1 combines with J gene TRBJ2-2; TRBD1 aligns across 7 bases. Trimming at V came to 7 bases and at J to 5 bases, leaving 13 bases not matched to a gene. This CDR3 has 15 residues. CDR1 SQVTM and CDR2 ANQGSEA come from the germline V gene.

J is TRBJ2-7 and V is TRBV4-2, with TRBD2 as a possible D gene (5 bases). V lost 5 bases, J lost 2 bases, and 10 bases lay in between. The CDR3 totals 13 residues. From germline, CDR1 is LGHNA and CDR2 YNFKEQ. Here the CDR3 DNA reads TGTGCCAGCAGCTTGGACTGGGCCTACGAGCAGTACTTC. Translating it yields CASSLDWAYEQYF.

This clone came up a few times. V usage is TRBV5-1 and J usage is TRBJ2-3; maybe TRBD2 (6 bases). Germline lookup yields CDR1 SGHRS and CDR2 YFSETQ. The CDR3 is made up of 14 amino acids. Trimming shortened V by 2 bases and J by 0 bases, and 7 bases separated the two germline ends. CDR3 region: CASSFGTSTDTQYF. The CDR3 coding sequence is TGCGCCAGCAGCTTCGGGACTAGCACAGATACGCAGTATTTT.

In its sample, this clone was seen a few times. V is TRBV29-1 and J is TRBJ2-5, with D possibly TRBD1 on 6 matching bases. The CDR3 is 12 amino acids. Germline lookup yields CDR1 SQVTM and CDR2 ANQGSEA. V dropped 7 bases and J dropped 1 base, with 10 bases sitting between them. This CDR3 reads CSGGQSQETQYF. CDR3 sequence (DNA): TGCAGCGGGGGACAATCCCAAGAGACCCAGTACTTC.

The chain couples TRBV7-2 to TRBJ2-6; 7 positions agree with TRBD2. The CDR3 totals 17 residues. J gave up 7 bases and V 1 base, and 10 bases lay outside the gene matches. The V gene's germline CDR1 is SGHTA and CDR2 FQGNSA. The CDR3: CASSLGFRGGVANVLTF. CDR3 sequence (DNA): TGTGCCAGCAGCTTAGGGTTTCGCGGGGGAGTTGCCAACGTCCTGACTTTC.

The chain has TRBV18 and TRBJ1-1; D gene ambiguous. The ends were cut back, 3 bases at V and 0 bases at J, with 8 bases in the middle. The CDR3 is 14 amino acids. CDR1 and CDR2 (germline): KGHSH, LQKENI. The CDR3 coding sequence is TGTGCCAGCTCACCGGGCGCTATGAACACTGAAGCTTTCTTT. This translates into CASSPGAMNTEAFF.